Listed below are T cell receptor beta chains from one sample, sequenced in a study of T cells in Graves' hyperthyroidism and ophthalmopathy. TCRdb redid the calling of the multiplex PCR reads with MiXCR, one entry per CDR3 protein. The sample contains more than 550,000 distinct CDR3 sequences, under 20% of which appear only once. The sample was blood. Source of these receptors: a woman aged 50 to 60 with Graves' hyperthyroidism that later progressed to Graves' ophthalmopathy. Each CDR3 is given with its conserved first and last residue. A D gene is named only where the DNA matches it firmly.

J: TRBJ1-2; V: TRBV7-9; D: TRBD1; CDR3: CASRSTGDLGGYTF
J: TRBJ1-2; V: TRBV12-3/TRBV12-4; D: TRBD1; CDR3: CASSFHPTGGNYGYTF
J: TRBJ2-3; V: TRBV7-9; D: TRBD2; CDR3: CASKIPSGGPDTQYF
J: TRBJ1-1; V: TRBV6-2/TRBV6-3; D: -; CDR3: CASSYDGQTYRMNTEAFF
J: TRBJ1-5; V: TRBV19; D: -; CDR3: CASSRQTVSNQPQHF
J: TRBJ1-6; V: TRBV6-1; D: -; CDR3: CASSTFQGRSPLHF
J: TRBJ2-1; V: TRBV7-3; D: TRBD1; CDR3: CASSRDRGAFYNEQFF
J: TRBJ1-5; V: TRBV30; D: -; CDR3: CAWSDRHQPQHF
J: TRBJ1-1; V: TRBV14; D: TRBD1; CDR3: CASSPYRDRERNTEAFF
J: TRBJ1-1; V: TRBV6-1; D: -; CDR3: CASSPSWERAFF
J: TRBJ1-5; V: TRBV28; D: TRBD1; CDR3: CASNPGTGLFGNQPQHF
J: TRBJ1-5; V: TRBV4-1; D: TRBD1; CDR3: CASSQDPPGGQPQHF
J: TRBJ2-1; V: TRBV29-1; D: -; CDR3: CSVLGGEVYEQFF
J: TRBJ1-6; V: TRBV4-1; D: -; CDR3: CASSLGSPPLHF
J: TRBJ2-7; V: TRBV2; D: TRBD2; CDR3: CASSDWAGGTYEQYF
J: TRBJ2-1; V: TRBV7-9; D: -; CDR3: CASSPRPGYNEQFF
J: TRBJ1-4; V: TRBV5-1; D: -; CDR3: CASSLTKNLEEKLFF
J: TRBJ2-3; V: TRBV20-1; D: TRBD2; CDR3: CSASTSGGSTDTQYF
J: TRBJ1-6; V: TRBV6-2/TRBV6-3; D: -; CDR3: CASSYSVRDLRDNSPLHF
J: TRBJ1-2; V: TRBV12-3/TRBV12-4; D: TRBD1; CDR3: CASSLETGNYGYTF
J: TRBJ2-3; V: TRBV20-1; D: -; CDR3: CSAVGGRSTDTQYF
J: TRBJ2-7; V: TRBV5-4; D: -; CDR3: CASSWDKGAYEQYF
J: TRBJ2-3; V: TRBV20-1; D: -; CDR3: CSAGGEGGWADTQYF
J: TRBJ2-1; V: TRBV3-1; D: -; CDR3: CASSQDLNNEQFF
J: TRBJ1-5; V: TRBV20-1; D: TRBD1; CDR3: CSARPHGRGIGQPQHF
J: TRBJ1-6; V: TRBV6-1; D: -; CDR3: CASSRLVTGTNSYNSPLHF
J: TRBJ1-1; V: TRBV5-1; D: TRBD1; CDR3: CASSSPGGGEAFF
J: TRBJ1-5; V: TRBV20-1; D: TRBD1; CDR3: CSAKGQLNQPQHF
J: TRBJ1-2; V: TRBV2; D: -; CDR3: CASSEVGEGLLGYTF
J: TRBJ1-5; V: TRBV20-1; D: TRBD1; CDR3: CSAARDRDQPQHF
J: TRBJ1-2; V: TRBV15; D: TRBD1; CDR3: CATSNPTGSYGYTF
J: TRBJ2-1; V: TRBV9; D: -; CDR3: CASSVVGGSLQSSEQFF
J: TRBJ1-4; V: TRBV2; D: -; CDR3: CASSAELNEKLFF
J: TRBJ1-2; V: TRBV6-1; D: -; CDR3: CASSEIQSYGYTF
J: TRBJ2-7; V: TRBV2; D: -; CDR3: CASSEFLAGPYEQYF